This T cell receptor beta chain was observed in a study of blood T cells in healthy people across ages. Whole-study findings and limits: Long-lived donors exceeded aged donors in naive CD4+ cells and diversity. Per-million-T-cell TCR beta diversity fell roughly linearly with age.

This clonotype was recorded many times. Its target is not known. The V gene's germline CDR1 is ENHRY and CDR2 SYGVKD. V dropped 6 bases and J dropped 0 bases, with 5 bases sitting between them. The CDR3 covers 12 residues. The use of a sample-barcoded 5' primer and a J-beta primer mix characterized a second PCR of roughly 6 to 11 cycles. Every cDNA was tagged by a template-switch adaptor with 12 random nucleotides. TCRdb reprocessed the 5' RACE reads with MiXCR, giving one entry per CDR3 protein. Altogether about 1 million distinct CDR3 sequences are present, 40% to 55% being singletons, with the ten largest covering 18%. With each sample, at least 5 micrograms of total RNA were extracted.

The clonotype originates from a woman aged 60 to 75 in good health. This chain connects TRBV10-3 to TRBJ2-5, with D possibly being TRBD2 (5 bases). Sequenced: blood. The CDR3 protein is CAIRTNQETQYF. The DNA for the CDR3 is TGTGCCATCAGGACTAACCAAGAGACCCAGTACTTC.